These T cell receptor beta chains were read from a single sample in a study of T cell responses to AZD1222 COVID-19 vaccine. Libraries were prepared by immunoSEQ multiplex PCR; TCRdb keeps only in-frame clonotypes and omits some of them. Of about 140,000 clones in the sample, more than 75% were seen once. The sample was peripheral blood, taken 28 days after the second AZD1222 dose. The receptors originated from an adult who received the AZD1222 COVID-19 vaccine. The CDR3 runs from the conserved cysteine through the conserved F or W. Each record gives: J gene, clone size, V gene, D gene, CDR3 protein, CDR3 DNA. The D gene is left open where the match is weak. Clone size is shown for a subset of rows, as once, few, many or a class of expanded clone.

J: TRBJ1-1
size: NA
V: TRBV9
D: NA
CDR3: CASSTTSNTEAFF
DNA: TGTGCCAGCAGTACAACATCGAACACTGAAGCTTTCTTT

J: TRBJ1-5
size: NA
V: TRBV2
D: NA
CDR3: CASSDVQDNQPQHF
DNA: TGTGCCAGCAGTGACGTCCAAGACAATCAGCCCCAGCATTTT

J: TRBJ2-1
size: NA
V: TRBV28
D: TRBD1
CDR3: CASSLATGGSYNEQFF
DNA: TGTGCCAGCAGTTTAGCAACAGGGGGAAGCTACAATGAGCAGTTCTTC

J: TRBJ2-7
size: NA
V: TRBV28
D: NA
CDR3: CASSLAINSYEQYF
DNA: TGTGCCAGCAGTTTGGCCATAAACTCCTACGAGCAGTACTTC

J: TRBJ2-5
size: NA
V: TRBV6-5
D: NA
CDR3: CASSYSDGETQYF
DNA: TGTGCCAGCAGTTACTCGGACGGAGAGACCCAGTACTTC

J: TRBJ2-3
size: NA
V: TRBV4-3
D: TRBD2
CDR3: CASSQEGTSGGDTQYF
DNA: TGCGCCAGCAGCCAAGAGGGGACTAGCGGGGGGGATACGCAGTATTTT

J: TRBJ1-1
size: NA
V: TRBV7-3
D: NA
CDR3: CASSEKTGNTEAFF
DNA: TGTGCCAGCAGTGAAAAGACTGGGAACACTGAAGCTTTCTTT

J: TRBJ1-5
size: few
V: TRBV19
D: NA
CDR3: CASSAGETPQHF
DNA: TGTGCCAGTAGTGCAGGGGAGACGCCCCAGCATTTT

J: TRBJ1-3
size: NA
V: TRBV3-1/TRBV3-2
D: NA
CDR3: CASSQDVYSGNTIYF
DNA: TGTGCCAGCAGCCAAGACGTTTACTCTGGAAACACCATATATTTT

J: TRBJ2-1
size: NA
V: TRBV5-1
D: TRBD1
CDR3: CASSRPGTELNEQFF
DNA: TGCGCCAGCAGCAGACCCGGGACAGAGCTCAATGAGCAGTTCTTC

J: TRBJ1-3
size: NA
V: TRBV28
D: NA
CDR3: CASTASAERGNTIYF
DNA: TGTGCCAGCACCGCCTCCGCGGAGCGTGGAAACACCATATATTTT

J: TRBJ2-5
size: NA
V: TRBV18
D: TRBD2
CDR3: CASSPGLAEETQYF
DNA: TGTGCCAGCTCACCGGGACTAGCGGAAGAGACCCAGTACTTC

J: TRBJ2-7
size: NA
V: TRBV19
D: NA
CDR3: CASSIGGAAIDYEQYF
DNA: TGTGCCAGTAGTATAGGGGGGGCAGCTATAGACTACGAGCAGTACTTC

J: TRBJ1-1
size: NA
V: TRBV27
D: NA
CDR3: CASSDSLGTEAFF
DNA: TGTGCCAGCTCAGACAGCTTGGGCACTGAAGCTTTCTTT

J: TRBJ2-5
size: NA
V: TRBV10-2
D: NA
CDR3: CASSEFGREETQYF
DNA: TGCGCCAGCAGTGAGTTTGGCCGGGAGGAGACCCAGTACTTC

J: TRBJ1-5
size: NA
V: TRBV19
D: NA
CDR3: CASSPGGGPLDQPQHF
DNA: TGTGCCAGTAGTCCTGGGGGGGGCCCTCTAGATCAGCCCCAGCATTTT

J: TRBJ2-1
size: few
V: TRBV6-4
D: TRBD2
CDR3: CASSAGGYNEQFF
DNA: TGTGCCAGCAGTGCGGGGGGATACAATGAGCAGTTCTTC

J: TRBJ1-2
size: NA
V: TRBV7-2
D: TRBD1
CDR3: CASSPRQGAGYTF
DNA: TGTGCCAGCAGCCCGAGACAGGGCGCGGGCTACACCTTC

J: TRBJ1-3
size: NA
V: TRBV28
D: TRBD1
CDR3: CASSGTGIWDTIYF
DNA: TGTGCCAGCAGCGGGACAGGTATATGGGACACCATATATTTT

J: TRBJ1-2
size: NA
V: TRBV18
D: NA
CDR3: CASSTSSGRYGYTF
DNA: TGTGCCAGCTCCACCTCGAGTGGAAGGTATGGCTACACCTTC

J: TRBJ2-7
size: NA
V: TRBV15
D: NA
CDR3: CATREFLSYEQYF
DNA: TGTGCCACCAGGGAATTCCTATCCTACGAGCAGTACTTC

J: TRBJ1-2
size: NA
V: TRBV6-5
D: NA
CDR3: CASSPNGLYGYTF
DNA: TGTGCCAGCAGTCCCAACGGCCTCTATGGCTACACCTTC

J: TRBJ1-3
size: NA
V: TRBV3-1/TRBV3-2
D: NA
CDR3: CASSQGHSGNTIYF
DNA: TGTGCCAGCAGCCAAGGACACTCTGGAAACACCATATATTTT

J: TRBJ2-5
size: once
V: TRBV29-1
D: NA
CDR3: CSGGGQETQYF
DNA: TGCAGCGGAGGGGGTCAAGAGACCCAGTACTTC

J: TRBJ1-1
size: once
V: TRBV18
D: NA
CDR3: CASSQTGNTEAFF
DNA: TGTGCCAGCTCGCAGACAGGGAACACTGAAGCTTTCTTT

J: TRBJ1-2
size: NA
V: TRBV30
D: TRBD1
CDR3: CAWSAQGDYGYTF
DNA: TGTGCCTGGAGTGCCCAGGGGGATTATGGCTACACCTTC

J: TRBJ1-4
size: NA
V: TRBV5-5
D: TRBD1
CDR3: CASRRWEGAVANEKLFF
DNA: TGTGCCAGCAGGCGATGGGAGGGGGCGGTGGCTAATGAAAAACTGTTTTTT

J: TRBJ2-7
size: NA
V: TRBV6-2/TRBV6-3
D: TRBD1
CDR3: CASSETGTVAYEQYF
DNA: TGTGCCAGCAGTGAGACCGGGACAGTGGCGTACGAGCAGTACTTC

J: TRBJ2-7
size: NA
V: TRBV3-1/TRBV3-2
D: NA
CDR3: CASSLSRGYEQYF
DNA: TGTGCCAGCAGCCTATCAAGGGGCTACGAGCAGTACTTC

J: TRBJ2-3
size: NA
V: TRBV28
D: NA
CDR3: CASRDVSRPQDTQYF
DNA: TGTGCCAGCAGGGACGTCTCGCGCCCGCAGGATACGCAGTATTTT

J: TRBJ2-7
size: NA
V: TRBV5-5
D: NA
CDR3: CASSLGAGRSYEQYF
DNA: TGTGCCAGCAGCCTGGGGGCAGGGAGGTCCTACGAGCAGTACTTC

J: TRBJ1-5
size: NA
V: TRBV28
D: NA
CDR3: CASGVGDYQPQHF
DNA: TGTGCCAGCGGTGTGGGTGACTATCAGCCCCAGCATTTT

J: TRBJ2-1
size: NA
V: TRBV28
D: NA
CDR3: CASSLPGTDLGEQFF
DNA: TGTGCCAGCAGTTTACCCGGGACTGATCTGGGGGAGCAGTTCTTC

J: TRBJ1-3
size: NA
V: TRBV21-1
D: NA
CDR3: CASSKALQGTPSGNTIYF
DNA: TGTGCCAGCAGCAAAGCGCTCCAGGGGACCCCCTCTGGAAACACCATATATTTT

J: TRBJ2-2
size: NA
V: TRBV18
D: NA
CDR3: CASSRTRDGTITGELFF
DNA: TGTGCCAGCTCACGGACAAGGGACGGCACGATCACCGGGGAGCTGTTTTTT